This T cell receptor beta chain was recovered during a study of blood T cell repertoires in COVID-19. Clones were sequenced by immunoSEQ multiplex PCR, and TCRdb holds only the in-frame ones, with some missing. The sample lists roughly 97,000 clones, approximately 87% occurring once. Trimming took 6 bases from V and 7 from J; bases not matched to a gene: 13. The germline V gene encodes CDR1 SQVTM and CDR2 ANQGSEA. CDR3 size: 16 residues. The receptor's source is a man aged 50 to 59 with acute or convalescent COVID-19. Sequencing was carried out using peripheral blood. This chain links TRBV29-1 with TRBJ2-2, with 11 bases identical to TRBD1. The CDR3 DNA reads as TGCAGCGTCCACCTCTGGGGACAGGGGGAAGGCGGGGAGCTGTTTTTT. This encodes CSVHLWGQGEGGELFF.